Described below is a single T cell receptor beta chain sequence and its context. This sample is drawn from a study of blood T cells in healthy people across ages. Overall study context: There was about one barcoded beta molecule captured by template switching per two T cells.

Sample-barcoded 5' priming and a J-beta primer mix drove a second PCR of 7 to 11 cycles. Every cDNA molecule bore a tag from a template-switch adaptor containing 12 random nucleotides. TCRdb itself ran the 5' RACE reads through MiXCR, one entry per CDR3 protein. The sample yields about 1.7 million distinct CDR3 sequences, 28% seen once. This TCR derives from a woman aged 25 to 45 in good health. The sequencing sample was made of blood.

CDR3 nucleotide sequence: TGCAGTGCTAGTCTAGCGGGGCTATACAATGAGCAGTTCTTC. Its protein product is CSASLAGLYNEQFF. V and J are TRBV20-1 and TRBJ2-1; 9 bases line up with TRBD2. The junction had 4 bases not matched to a gene; V was cut back by 3 bases and J by 4 bases. Germline V gene sequence: CDR1 DFQATT, CDR2 SNEGSKA (reference sequence). The CDR3 has 14 residues.